This is a list of T cell receptor beta chains from one sample in a study of T-cell reconstitution after alpha-beta-depleted transplantation in children. TCRdb fed the PCR reads into MiXCR, producing one record per CDR3 protein. The sample lists approximately 800,000 distinct CDR3 sequences, 16% occurring once. The sample in question was PBMCs, mostly from graft donor cells, obtained 360 days after TCRalphabeta/CD19-depleted stem cell transplant. These receptors were taken from a male patient aged 10 to 17 who had a stem cell transplant for acute lymphoblastic leukemia, so the T cells may come from the graft donor. The CDR3 runs from the conserved cysteine through the conserved F or W. The D gene is left open where the match is weak. Expanded clones are given a class, and other clones once, few, many or no size at all.

J gene: TRBJ2-7; D gene: TRBD1; clone size: .; V gene: TRBV29-1; CDR3 DNA: TGCAGCGTTGAAGAGGTACAGGGGCTCTCCTACGAGCAGTACTTC; CDR3 protein: CSVEEVQGLSYEQYF
J gene: TRBJ1-2; D gene: .; clone size: few; V gene: TRBV12-5; CDR3 DNA: TGTGCTAGTGGTTTGGTTCTGGTGGGGAAGGGCTATGGCTACACCTTC; CDR3 protein: CASGLVLVGKGYGYTF
J gene: TRBJ2-2; D gene: TRBD1; clone size: .; V gene: TRBV7-6; CDR3 DNA: TGTGCCAGCAGCCAAATATGGACAGGTTGGACCGGGGAGCTGTTTTTT; CDR3 protein: CASSQIWTGWTGELFF
J gene: TRBJ1-2; D gene: .; clone size: many; V gene: TRBV12-3/TRBV12-4; CDR3 DNA: TGTGCCAGCAGCCGAGTTGGGGGTGTTGATGGCTACACCTTC; CDR3 protein: CASSRVGGVDGYTF
J gene: TRBJ2-3; D gene: .; clone size: .; V gene: TRBV5-1; CDR3 DNA: TGCGCCAGCAGCCTACCGGGACCCATGGTTGGAGATACGCAGTATTTT; CDR3 protein: CASSLPGPMVGDTQYF
J gene: TRBJ2-2; D gene: TRBD2; clone size: .; V gene: TRBV4-1; CDR3 DNA: TGCGCCAGCAGCCAAGGGCGACTAGCGGGAGGCAACACCGGGGAGCTGTTTTTT; CDR3 protein: CASSQGRLAGGNTGELFF
J gene: TRBJ2-2; D gene: TRBD1; clone size: few; V gene: TRBV9; CDR3 DNA: TGTGCCAGCAGCCCCCAGGCCGGGACAGCGAGCACCGGGGAGCTGTTTTTT; CDR3 protein: CASSPQAGTASTGELFF
J gene: TRBJ1-5; D gene: .; clone size: .; V gene: TRBV19; CDR3 DNA: TGTGCCAGTAGTCTCAGGGACACCCCTTGGAGCAATCAGCCCCAGCATTTT; CDR3 protein: CASSLRDTPWSNQPQHF
J gene: TRBJ2-3; D gene: TRBD2; clone size: .; V gene: TRBV7-9; CDR3 DNA: TGTGCCAGCAGCTTTCCAGCGGGGGACACAGATACGCAGTATTTT; CDR3 protein: CASSFPAGDTDTQYF
J gene: TRBJ2-4; D gene: .; clone size: few; V gene: TRBV6-1; CDR3 DNA: TGTGCCAGCGCCGGGGTCGCGTCCGTAGCCAAAAACATTCAGTACTTC; CDR3 protein: CASAGVASVAKNIQYF
J gene: TRBJ2-5; D gene: .; clone size: few; V gene: TRBV7-3; CDR3 DNA: TGTGCCAGCAGCTCATCTCCTCAAGAGACCCAGTACTTC; CDR3 protein: CASSSSPQETQYF
J gene: TRBJ2-3; D gene: TRBD2; clone size: few; V gene: TRBV18; CDR3 DNA: TGTGCCAGCTCACCACCGGGAGCTCGACTAGCGGGAGATACGCAGTATTTT; CDR3 protein: CASSPPGARLAGDTQYF
J gene: TRBJ1-1; D gene: .; clone size: few; V gene: TRBV6-1; CDR3 DNA: TGTGCCAGCAACGCACCGTGGGGGACGCCCACTGAAGCTTTCTTT; CDR3 protein: CASNAPWGTPTEAFF
J gene: TRBJ2-1; D gene: TRBD1; clone size: many; V gene: TRBV5-1; CDR3 DNA: TGCGCCAGCAGCTTGGGGGACAGGGCCTATGAGCAGTTCTTC; CDR3 protein: CASSLGDRAYEQFF
J gene: TRBJ2-1; D gene: TRBD1; clone size: .; V gene: TRBV30; CDR3 DNA: TGTGCCTGGAGTAACTACCGGGACAGGGCTAACAATGAGCAGTTCTTC; CDR3 protein: CAWSNYRDRANNEQFF
J gene: TRBJ2-1; D gene: .; clone size: few; V gene: TRBV15; CDR3 DNA: TGTGCCACCAGCAGACCACCGGGACTGCAGTTCTTC; CDR3 protein: CATSRPPGLQFF
J gene: TRBJ2-4; D gene: .; clone size: few; V gene: TRBV4-2; CDR3 DNA: TGTGCCAGCAGCCCCTGGGCGGGCCAGGCCAAAAACATTCAGTACTTC; CDR3 protein: CASSPWAGQAKNIQYF
J gene: TRBJ2-7; D gene: .; clone size: few; V gene: TRBV7-3; CDR3 DNA: TGTGCCAGCAGCTTAATCACCTCAGGGGAGCAGTACTTC; CDR3 protein: CASSLITSGEQYF
J gene: TRBJ2-2; D gene: .; clone size: .; V gene: TRBV7-7; CDR3 DNA: TGTGCCAGCAGCTTAACGGGGGGCGCAGACGGGGAGCTGTTTTTT; CDR3 protein: CASSLTGGADGELFF
J gene: TRBJ1-2; D gene: .; clone size: .; V gene: TRBV29-1; CDR3 DNA: TGCAGCACGTTCGGGACTGCCAGCTATGGCTACACCTTC; CDR3 protein: CSTFGTASYGYTF
J gene: TRBJ2-3; D gene: TRBD2; clone size: few; V gene: TRBV20-1; CDR3 DNA: TGCAGTGCTAGGGGACTAGCGGTCGATACGCAGTATTTT; CDR3 protein: CSARGLAVDTQYF
J gene: TRBJ2-3; D gene: TRBD2; clone size: .; V gene: TRBV29-1; CDR3 DNA: TGCAGCGGGCGGACTAGCGGTGCACCCACAGATACGCAGTATTTT; CDR3 protein: CSGRTSGAPTDTQYF
J gene: TRBJ2-3; D gene: .; clone size: .; V gene: TRBV5-1; CDR3 DNA: TGCGCCAGCAGCGGCCCACCCCGAGGCACAGATACGCAGTATTTT; CDR3 protein: CASSGPPRGTDTQYF
J gene: TRBJ2-2; D gene: TRBD2; clone size: .; V gene: TRBV25-1; CDR3 DNA: TGTGCCAGCAGGGAGAGACTAGCGGGAGACGGGGAGCTGTTTTTT; CDR3 protein: CASRERLAGDGELFF
J gene: TRBJ2-7; D gene: TRBD1; clone size: .; V gene: TRBV5-1; CDR3 DNA: TGCGCCAGCAGCGTCCCCGGACAGGGGGCCGAGCAGTACTTC; CDR3 protein: CASSVPGQGAEQYF
J gene: TRBJ2-1; D gene: TRBD2; clone size: .; V gene: TRBV20-1; CDR3 DNA: TGCAGTGCTAGAGGGGGGACTAGCGGGAGACTGGGGAAGTTCTTC; CDR3 protein: CSARGGTSGRLGKFF
J gene: TRBJ2-5; D gene: TRBD1; clone size: once; V gene: TRBV5-5; CDR3 DNA: TGTGCCAGCAGGCTAAACAGGGGTGAGACCCAGTACTTC; CDR3 protein: CASRLNRGETQYF
J gene: TRBJ1-1; D gene: TRBD1; clone size: .; V gene: TRBV5-1; CDR3 DNA: TGCGCCAGCAGCCGCCGGACAGGGGAATACACTGAAGCTTTCTTT; CDR3 protein: CASSRRTGEYTEAFF
J gene: TRBJ2-2; D gene: .; clone size: many; V gene: TRBV7-3; CDR3 DNA: TGTGCCAGCAGCTTAATAGGTCCCGGGGAGCTGTTTTTT; CDR3 protein: CASSLIGPGELFF
J gene: TRBJ1-2; D gene: TRBD1; clone size: .; V gene: TRBV4-1; CDR3 DNA: TGCGCCAGCAGCCCCGGACAGGGCCCTAACTATGGCTACACCTTC; CDR3 protein: CASSPGQGPNYGYTF
J gene: TRBJ2-7; D gene: .; clone size: many; V gene: TRBV28; CDR3 DNA: TGTGCCAGCAGTGACCGGGACATACGCTTCTACGAGCAGTACTTC; CDR3 protein: CASSDRDIRFYEQYF
J gene: TRBJ1-1; D gene: .; clone size: .; V gene: TRBV12-3/TRBV12-4; CDR3 DNA: TGTGCCAGCAGTTTAATCACAGCTGAAGCTTTCTTT; CDR3 protein: CASSLITAEAFF
J gene: TRBJ2-7; D gene: .; clone size: .; V gene: TRBV27; CDR3 DNA: TGTGCCAGCAGTCCCCGTTTGGGTCTCCGAGGCTACGAGCAGTACTTC; CDR3 protein: CASSPRLGLRGYEQYF
J gene: TRBJ2-1; D gene: .; clone size: .; V gene: TRBV5-1; CDR3 DNA: TGCGCCAGCAGCTTCCAGGGGACACAAGATGAGCAGTTCTTC; CDR3 protein: CASSFQGTQDEQFF
J gene: TRBJ2-5; D gene: .; clone size: few; V gene: TRBV7-9; CDR3 DNA: TGTGCCAGCAGCTTAGCCCTGGCAGGGTGGAGGGAGACCCAGTACTTC; CDR3 protein: CASSLALAGWRETQYF
J gene: TRBJ2-1; D gene: TRBD2; clone size: .; V gene: TRBV11-2; CDR3 DNA: TGTGCCAGCAGCTTAGGTCTAGCGGGACCCGCTACCTACAATGAGCAGTTCTTC; CDR3 protein: CASSLGLAGPATYNEQFF
J gene: TRBJ1-3; D gene: .; clone size: few; V gene: TRBV5-1; CDR3 DNA: TGCGCCAGCAGCTTGGGGCCAGACTCTGGAAACACCATATATTTT; CDR3 protein: CASSLGPDSGNTIYF
J gene: TRBJ2-3; D gene: .; clone size: .; V gene: TRBV15; CDR3 DNA: TGTGCCACCAGCTTAGTTCCCCAAACGTACACAGATACGCAGTATTTT; CDR3 protein: CATSLVPQTYTDTQYF
J gene: TRBJ2-7; D gene: .; clone size: .; V gene: TRBV7-9; CDR3 DNA: TGTGCCAGCAGCTTGGCCCCGCGGCGGGCCGACGAGCAGTACTTC; CDR3 protein: CASSLAPRRADEQYF
J gene: TRBJ2-1; D gene: .; clone size: few; V gene: TRBV5-1; CDR3 DNA: TGCGCCAGCAGTCAGGCTGACGGCCACAATGAGCAGTTCTTC; CDR3 protein: CASSQADGHNEQFF
J gene: TRBJ2-6; D gene: TRBD2; clone size: few; V gene: TRBV3-1; CDR3 DNA: TGTGCCAGCAGCCAGGGCATAGCGGGAGTCTACTCTGGGGCCAACGTCCTGACTTTC; CDR3 protein: CASSQGIAGVYSGANVLTF
J gene: TRBJ1-4; D gene: .; clone size: .; V gene: TRBV12-3/TRBV12-4; CDR3 DNA: TGTGCCAGCACCCAGAGCGGACTCAGAAATGAAAAACTGTTTTTT; CDR3 protein: CASTQSGLRNEKLFF
J gene: TRBJ2-1; D gene: .; clone size: .; V gene: TRBV27; CDR3 DNA: TGTGCCAGCAGTTTGTTCGTAGCGTCGTACAATGAGCAGTTCTTC; CDR3 protein: CASSLFVASYNEQFF
J gene: TRBJ2-7; D gene: .; clone size: once; V gene: TRBV11-2; CDR3 DNA: TGTGCCAGCAGCTTACAAAGACGGGGCTACGAGCAGTACTTC; CDR3 protein: CASSLQRRGYEQYF
J gene: TRBJ2-6; D gene: .; clone size: .; V gene: TRBV6-5; CDR3 DNA: TGTGCCAGCAGTTATATGGACTCTGGGGCCAACGTCCTGACTTTC; CDR3 protein: CASSYMDSGANVLTF
J gene: TRBJ2-1; D gene: TRBD1; clone size: .; V gene: TRBV27; CDR3 DNA: TGTGCCAGCAGTTTTAGGGGACAGGGGGCCGATGAGCAGTTCTTC; CDR3 protein: CASSFRGQGADEQFF
J gene: TRBJ1-1; D gene: .; clone size: .; V gene: TRBV13; CDR3 DNA: TGTGCCAGCAGCCCTAGACTGGGGGTAACGAACACTGAAGCTTTCTTT; CDR3 protein: CASSPRLGVTNTEAFF
J gene: TRBJ1-4; D gene: .; clone size: .; V gene: TRBV12-3/TRBV12-4; CDR3 DNA: TGTGCCAGCAGTTTGACAGGAGATGAAAAACTGTTTTTT; CDR3 protein: CASSLTGDEKLFF
J gene: TRBJ2-5; D gene: .; clone size: few; V gene: TRBV20-1; CDR3 DNA: TGCAGTGCTGGGGGGGACAGACTAGTAGAGACCCAGTACTTC; CDR3 protein: CSAGGDRLVETQYF
J gene: TRBJ1-4; D gene: .; clone size: .; V gene: TRBV11-1; CDR3 DNA: TGTGCCAGCAGTTCCCGGACGTCTGCAACTAATGAAAAACTGTTTTTT; CDR3 protein: CASSSRTSATNEKLFF
J gene: TRBJ2-7; D gene: TRBD2; clone size: few; V gene: TRBV5-1; CDR3 DNA: TGCGCCAGCAGCCCACTAGCGGGGCACTACGAGCAGTACTTC; CDR3 protein: CASSPLAGHYEQYF
J gene: TRBJ2-5; D gene: TRBD2; clone size: many; V gene: TRBV6-5; CDR3 DNA: TGTGCCAGCAGTTATTTTGGCGGGGGGACAGAGACCCAGTACTTC; CDR3 protein: CASSYFGGGTETQYF